The 28 T cell receptor beta chains presented below share a single source sample, sequenced in a study of blood T cell repertoires in COVID-19. Data came from immunoSEQ multiplex PCR; TCRdb stores just in-frame clones and leaves some out. The sample lists approximately 220,000 clones; around 85% were seen once. The sequenced material came from peripheral blood. The receptors were gathered from a man in his forties or fifties with acute or convalescent COVID-19.

The gene calls are TRBV28 and TRBJ1-2; 12 bases match TRBD1. CDR3 length: 14 amino acids. Trimming at V came to 6 bases and at J to 6 bases, leaving 5 bases not matched to a gene. Germline V lookup: CDR1 MDHEN, CDR2 SYDVKM. CDR3 in DNA: TGTGCCAGCAGGTCGGGACAGGGGGCCGATGGCTACACCTTC. Amino acids: CASRSGQGADGYTF.

V usage is TRBV10-3 and J usage is TRBJ1-6; TRBD1 matches 11 bases. The CDR3 sequence is 16 residues long. The junction had 2 bases not matched to a gene; V was cut back by 2 bases and J by 5 bases. Germline lookup yields CDR1 ENHRY and CDR2 SYGVKD. CDR3 nucleotides: TGTGCCATCAGTGAGCGGGACAGGGGGGATAATTCACCCCTCCACTTT. It yields the protein CAISERDRGDNSPLHF.

The rearrangement joins TRBV11-3 to TRBJ2-6; D ambiguous. The CDR3 consists of 15 residues. CDR1 is SGHNT and CDR2 is YENEEA in the germline V gene. Trimming removed 5 bases from V and 1 base from J, with 9 bases in between. The CDR3 region has the DNA TGTGCCAGCAGCGGTCGAGGTTCTGGGGCCAACGTCCTGACTTTC. This encodes CASSGRGSGANVLTF.

The rearrangement joins TRBV28 to TRBJ2-7; TRBD1 aligns across 8 bases. CDR1 is MDHEN and CDR2 is SYDVKM in the germline V gene. Trimming cost V 6 bases and J 4 bases; bases outside gene matches: 8. This CDR3 has 14 residues. This CDR3 reads CASRGRTGWYEQYF. DNA of the CDR3: TGTGCCAGCAGAGGCCGGACAGGGTGGTACGAGCAGTACTTC.

This chain joins TRBV9 and TRBJ1-4; 7 bases are a match to TRBD1. Germline lookup yields CDR1 SGDLS and CDR2 YYNGEE. The CDR3 runs 16 residues. V shed 0 bases, J shed 7 bases, and the junction held 9 bases outside the gene matches. CDR3 in amino acids: CASSVASRAGGEKLFF. Written as DNA, the CDR3 is TGTGCCAGCAGCGTAGCTTCGAGGGCAGGGGGTGAAAAACTGTTTTTT.

This clone was seen a single time. J is TRBJ2-7 and V is TRBV29-1; no reliable D call. Trimming took 3 bases from V and 2 from J, leaving 17 bases between them. The CDR3 runs to 15 residues. CDR1 SQVTM and CDR2 ANQGSEA come from the germline V gene. For the CDR3, the DNA is TGCAGCGTTGAGAGTGGCAGCCACTATACCTACGAGCAGTACTTC. It yields the protein CSVESGSHYTYEQYF.

This chain connects TRBV28 to TRBJ1-6, with D perhaps matching TRBD1 (5 bases). This CDR3 has 13 amino acids. Trimming pared 6 bases from V and 10 bases from J, leaving 13 bases between. The germline gives CDR1 MDHEN, CDR2 SYDVKM. CDR3 in amino acids: CASSRVAESPLHF. The CDR3 nucleotides are TGTGCCAGCAGCAGGGTTGCAGAATCACCCCTCCACTTT.

In its sample, this clone was seen a few times. The V call is TRBV5-1, the J call TRBJ2-3; 10 bases align to TRBD2. With V trimmed by 0 bases and J by 4 bases, 8 bases remained unmatched. The CDR3 runs 17 residues. Germline values: CDR1 SGHRS, CDR2 YFSETQ. The DNA for the CDR3 is TGCGCCAGCAGCTTGGCCAAGCCTAGCGGGAGCTCAGATACGCAGTATTTT. Translated, it gives CASSLAKPSGSSDTQYF.

The V gene is TRBV9, the J gene TRBJ2-7; 9 nucleotides agree with TRBD2. The J segment lost 1 base and the V segment lost 0 bases, leaving 2 bases of the junction unmatched. Germline lookup yields CDR1 SGDLS and CDR2 YYNGEE. The CDR3 has 15 amino acids. The CDR3 region is CASSVVAGVSYEQYF. CDR3 sequence (DNA): TGTGCCAGCAGCGTAGTAGCGGGAGTTTCCTACGAGCAGTACTTC.

In its sample, this clone was seen a few times. The chain uses TRBV4-2 and TRBJ1-2; D remains unclear. CDR1 and CDR2 (germline): LGHNA, YNFKEQ. The CDR3 covers 11 residues. V was trimmed by 1 base and J by 6 bases, leaving 3 bases between them. The CDR3: CASSQGDGYTF. As DNA, the CDR3 is TGTGCCAGCAGCCAAGGAGATGGCTACACCTTC.

CDR3 bases: TGTGCCAGCAGTACGCTGGACACGACTAATGAAAAACTGTTTTTT. It codes for CASSTLDTTNEKLFF. The rearrangement links TRBV6-5 to TRBJ1-4; tentatively, D is TRBD1 (5 bases). Trimming shortened V by 5 bases and J by 2 bases, and 12 bases separated the two germline ends. CDR1 and CDR2 (germline): MNHEY, SVGAGI. This CDR3 is built from 15 residues.

About this clone itself: Distinct nucleotide sequences in the sample also encode this CDR3. The chain couples TRBV6-5 to TRBJ1-1, with unresolved D. The CDR3 length is 14 residues. Germline loops: CDR1 MNHEY, CDR2 SVGAGI. V was pared by 0 bases and J by 1 base, with 6 bases between. The CDR3 sequence is CASSYSRQNTEAFF. CDR3 nucleotide sequence: TGTGCCAGCAGTTACTCGCGACAGAACACTGAAGCTTTCTTT.

Note on this clone: Additional DNA sequences in this sample encode the identical CDR3. The V and J genes are TRBV7-9 and TRBJ2-3, with D perhaps TRBD1 (6 bases). With 5 bases removed from V and 5 bases from J, the gap between germline ends came to 8 bases. Per the germline V gene, CDR1 is SEHNR and CDR2 is FQNEAQ (reference sequence). The length of the CDR3 is 12 residues. The CDR3 DNA is TGTGCCAGCAGCCAAGGGGGAGATACGCAGTATTTT. Translation gives CASSQGGDTQYF.

The chain employs TRBV10-1 and TRBJ1-5; weak D call: TRBD1 (5 bases). CDR3 size: 13 residues. The germline V and J ends were trimmed by 3 bases and 4 bases, with 7 bases remaining between them. Germline-derived CDR1 and CDR2 are WNHNN and SYGVQD (reference sequence). The CDR3 DNA reads as TGCGCCAGCAGTGAAAACAGGAATCAGCCCCAGCATTTT. Translation gives CASSENRNQPQHF.

This clone appeared a few times. The chain links TRBV6-5 to TRBJ2-3, with a weak D call TRBD2 (6 bases). The V gene's germline CDR1 is MNHEY and CDR2 SVGAGI. This CDR3 region has 15 residues. The V and J ends lost 8 bases and 2 bases respectively, with 17 bases between them. The CDR3 loop is CASATGVAVTDTQYF. The CDR3, as DNA: TGTGCCAGCGCGACCGGGGTAGCGGTCACAGATACGCAGTATTTT.

This chain joins TRBV18 and TRBJ2-3; D unresolved. The CDR3 loop spans 13 amino acids. Between the trimmed V and J ends, which lost 5 bases and 5 bases, there was a span of 11 bases. Germline values: CDR1 KGHSH, CDR2 LQKENI. This CDR3 is CASSTLLLDTQYF. The CDR3 nucleotides read TGTGCCAGCTCAACCCTACTATTAGATACGCAGTATTTT. The full variable domain, rest sourced from reference TRBV18 and TRBJ2-3, is NAGVMQNPRHLVRRRGQEARLRCSPMKGHSHVYWYRQLPEEGLKFMVYLQKENIIDESGMPKERFSAEFPKEGPSILRIQQVVRGDSAAYFCASSTLLLDTQYFGPGTRLTVL.

The table lists this clone with a few counts. The rearrangement links TRBV9 to TRBJ2-2; a possible D gene is TRBD1 (5 bases). V dropped 2 bases and J dropped 5 bases, with 7 bases sitting between them. Germline V CDR1 and CDR2: SGDLS, YYNGEE. This CDR3 comprises 13 residues. Here the CDR3 DNA reads TGTGCCAGCAGCGTTAAGGGGACCGGGGAGCTGTTTTTT. Residues: CASSVKGTGELFF.

The CDR3 here is CASSPPQGMNQPQHF. CDR3 DNA: TGTGCCAGCAGCCCACCTCAGGGGATGAATCAGCCCCAGCATTTT. This chain links TRBV7-2 with TRBJ1-5, with D maybe TRBD1 (6 bases). Germline V gene lookup returns CDR1 SGHTA and CDR2 FQGNSA. V gave up 5 bases and J gave up 4 bases, with 15 bases separating them. This CDR3 contains 15 residues.

The genes are TRBV4-3 and TRBJ2-6; D is undetermined. The length of the CDR3 is 17 residues. V lost 1 base and J 0 bases, leaving 10 bases between the germline ends. The germline V gene encodes CDR1 LGHNA and CDR2 YSLEER. In DNA, the CDR3 is TGCGCCAGCAGCCAAGGGTCCCCTAGCTCTGGGGCCAACGTCCTGACTTTC. Protein sequence: CASSQGSPSSGANVLTF.

The chain joins TRBV9 to TRBJ2-7; D gene uncertain. V was shortened by 1 base and J by 2 bases, with 10 bases between the two germline ends. Germline V gene lookup returns CDR1 SGDLS and CDR2 YYNGEE. The CDR3 has 14 residues. Written as DNA, the CDR3 is TGTGCCAGCAGCGTAACGGAGACGGCCTACGAGCAGTACTTC. It yields the protein CASSVTETAYEQYF.

The genes are TRBV27 and TRBJ2-7; maybe TRBD2 (5 bases). CDR3 length: 16 residues. With 1 base removed from V and 1 base from J, the gap between germline ends came to 14 bases. Germline CDR1 MNHEY, CDR2 SMNVEV (reference sequence). The CDR3 region is CASSLWASKVSYEQYF. CDR3 in DNA: TGTGCCAGCAGTTTATGGGCTAGCAAGGTATCCTACGAGCAGTACTTC.

The rearrangement uses TRBV21-1 and TRBJ2-7; whether TRBD2, the table's D call, matches the DNA was not checked. TRBV21-1 is recorded as a pseudogene. There are 13 residues in the CDR3. For the CDR3, the DNA is TGTGCCAGCAGCAAACGCGGGGGCTACGAGCAGTACTTC. The encoded protein is CASSKRGGYEQYF.

This chain uses TRBV30 with TRBJ2-7, with 8 bases fitting TRBD1. Germline V gene lookup returns CDR1 GTSNPN and CDR2 SVGIG (reference sequence). Trimming took 1 base from V and 2 from J; bases not matched to a gene: 7. This CDR3 is 15 amino acids long. The CDR3 bases are TGTGCCTGGAGTGGGATTCGGGACAGGACCTACGAGCAGTACTTC. Its translation: CAWSGIRDRTYEQYF. The whole variable domain, remainder taken from reference TRBV30 and TRBJ2-7, is SQTIHQWPATLVQPVGSPLSLECTVEGTSNPNLYWYRQAAGRGLQLLFYSVGIGQISSEVPQNLSASRPQDRQFILSSKKLLLSDSGFYLCAWSGIRDRTYEQYFGPGTRLTVT.

The rearrangement links TRBV7-9 to TRBJ1-1; D might be TRBD1 (5 bases). Germline V gives CDR1 SEHNR, CDR2 FQNEAQ (reference sequence). Trimming stripped 1 base from V and 9 bases from J, with 12 bases between. This CDR3 has 13 residues. CDR3 region: CASSLDRINKAFF. Here the CDR3 DNA reads TGTGCCAGCAGCTTAGACAGGATTAATAAAGCTTTCTTT.

The gene calls are TRBV7-8 and TRBJ2-5; the D gene is possibly TRBD2 (7 bases). Germline V gene lookup returns CDR1 SGHVS and CDR2 FQNEAQ. V gave up 3 bases and J gave up 6 bases, with 11 bases separating them. The CDR3 length is 13 residues. The CDR3 sequence: CASSFRGGKTQYF. The CDR3 DNA reads TGTGCCAGCAGCTTTAGGGGGGGGAAGACCCAGTACTTC.

This clone was detected only a few times. V is TRBV7-2 and J is TRBJ1-2; 7 nucleotides match TRBD1. V was clipped by 1 base and J by 3 bases; unmatched bases: 17. The germline V gene encodes CDR1 SGHTA and CDR2 FQGNSA. CDR3 size: 19 residues. The CDR3 nucleotides are TGTGCCAGCAGCTTAGGGTCGACAGGGAGGATAGCATGGGACTATGGCTACACCTTC. This translates into CASSLGSTGRIAWDYGYTF.

The rearrangement links TRBV5-1 to TRBJ1-6, with unresolved D. Germline V lookup: CDR1 SGHRS, CDR2 YFSETQ. This CDR3 is 16 amino acids long. Trimming removed 4 bases from V and 0 bases from J, with 11 bases in between. CDR3 protein: CASSDQGSSYNSPLHF. Here the CDR3 DNA reads TGCGCCAGCAGCGACCAAGGGAGCTCCTATAATTCACCCCTCCACTTT. The full variable domain, in which reference TRBV5-1 and TRBJ1-6 provide the parts outside the CDR3, is KAGVTQTPRYLIKTRGQQVTLSCSPISGHRSVSWYQQTPGQGLQFLFEYFSETQRNKGNFPGRFSGRQFSNSRSEMNVSTLELGDSALYLCASSDQGSSYNSPLHFGNGTRLTVT.

V and J are TRBV5-1 and TRBJ2-5, with 12 bases aligning to TRBD2. Trimming took 4 bases from V and 5 from J; bases not matched to a gene: 12. CDR3 length: 17 amino acids. CDR1 and CDR2 from the germline V gene are SGHRS and YFSETQ. The CDR3, as DNA: TGCGCCAGCAGCGATACTAGCGGGAGGCCCTACGGGGAGACCCAGTACTTC. This sequence encodes CASSDTSGRPYGETQYF.